Listed here are 13 T cell receptor beta chains from one sample, sequenced in a study of cytomegalovirus exposure and HLA in healthy donors. The PCR made use of 60 Vbeta and 13 Jbeta primers. The repertoire was sequenced with immunoSEQ multiplex PCR; TCRdb's copy has only in-frame clones and lacks some. The table lists around 120,000 clones, under 80% of them singletons. Sequenced input: PBMCs. These receptors were taken from a man aged 60-69 years in good health and CMV-seropositive.

The J gene is TRBJ1-2, the V gene TRBV20-1, with D possibly being TRBD1 (6 bases). Trimming shortened V by 5 bases and J by 8 bases, and 12 bases separated the two germline ends. The CDR3 is 11 amino acids. Germline V lookup: CDR1 DFQATT, CDR2 SNEGSKA (reference sequence). For the CDR3, the DNA is TGCAGTGCTCCGGGGGGGGGCGGCTACACCTTC. This translates into CSAPGGGGYTF.

The V gene is TRBV4-1, the J gene TRBJ2-3, with 7 bases lining up with TRBD2. V lost 5 bases to trimming and J lost 1 base; unmatched junction nucleotides: 9. The CDR3 has 16 amino acids. Per the germline V gene, CDR1 is MGHRA and CDR2 is YSYEKL. The CDR3 here is CASSETGGVRTDTQYF. Here the CDR3 DNA reads TGCGCCAGCAGCGAGACTGGGGGGGTCCGCACAGATACGCAGTATTTT.

The chain is built from TRBV15 and TRBJ2-1; D might be TRBD2 (5 bases). The CDR3 is 13 amino acids. Trimming pared 1 base from V and 9 bases from J, leaving 10 bases between. Per germline, CDR1 LNHNV and CDR2 YYDKDF (reference sequence). The CDR3 DNA sequence: TGTGCCACCAGCAGAGTAAGGGAGAGTGAGCAGTTCTTC. Protein product: CATSRVRESEQFF.

This chain uses TRBV5-6 with TRBJ2-3; D is ambiguous. The CDR3 runs 13 residues. CDR1 and CDR2 from the germline V gene are SGHDT and YYEEEE. Trimming pared 0 bases from V and 5 bases from J, leaving 7 bases between. In DNA form, the CDR3 reads TGTGCCAGCAGCTTGGACCTCGGAGATACGCAGTATTTT. As protein: CASSLDLGDTQYF.

This chain connects TRBV5-1 to TRBJ2-5; TRBD2 matches at 8 bases. CDR1 and CDR2 (germline): SGHRS, YFSETQ. CDR3 size: 16 residues. With V trimmed by 0 bases and J by 2 bases, 6 bases remained unmatched. The CDR3 sequence is CASSLAGIAGQETQYF. DNA for the CDR3: TGCGCCAGCAGCTTGGCGGGGATAGCGGGACAAGAGACCCAGTACTTC.

This clone has only a few counts. This sequence joins TRBV5-1 and TRBJ1-3, with 7 bases lining up with TRBD1. Germline V gene lookup returns CDR1 SGHRS and CDR2 YFSETQ. The CDR3 runs to 17 residues. V was pared by 4 bases and J by 0 bases, with 10 bases of the junction left unmatched. The CDR3 region is CASSLDRQGLSGNTIYF. The CDR3 nucleotides read TGCGCCAGCAGCCTAGACCGACAGGGACTCTCTGGAAACACCATATATTTT.

The rearrangement links TRBV5-5 to TRBJ2-2, with D hard to call. V was trimmed by 0 bases and J by 7 bases, leaving 7 bases between them. Germline values: CDR1 SGHKS, CDR2 YYEKEE (reference sequence). The CDR3 totals 13 residues. As DNA, the CDR3 is TGTGCCAGCAGCTTGGCCCCCGTCGGGGAGCTGTTTTTT. Protein sequence: CASSLAPVGELFF.

The V call is TRBV5-1, the J call TRBJ1-4, with D perhaps TRBD1 (6 bases). Trimming took off 0 bases at V and 8 bases at J, with 8 bases between the two ends. Germline-derived CDR1 and CDR2 are SGHRS and YFSETQ. This CDR3 has 13 residues. The CDR3 is CASSLAGQEKLFF. The CDR3 DNA reads TGCGCCAGCAGCTTGGCCGGACAGGAAAAACTGTTTTTT. The full variable domain, with the rest looked up from reference TRBV5-1 and TRBJ1-4, is KAGVTQTPRYLIKTRGQQVTLSCSPISGHRSVSWYQQTPGQGLQFLFEYFSETQRNKGNFPGRFSGRQFSNSRSEMNVSTLELGDSALYLCASSLAGQEKLFFGSGTQLSVL.

This rearrangement joins TRBV19 to TRBJ1-1; TRBD1 matches 9 bases. Germline V CDR1 and CDR2: LNHDA, SQIVND (reference sequence). Trimming took 4 bases from V and 4 from J; bases not matched to a gene: 10. There are 16 residues in the CDR3. Here the CDR3 DNA reads TGTGCCAGTAGTAATCCCGGGACAGGGCTGTTCACTGAAGCTTTCTTT. It yields the protein CASSNPGTGLFTEAFF.

The CDR3 DNA follows: TGCGCCAGCAGCTTGGGCAGGGTTTTTGAGACCCAGTACTTC. It specifies CASSLGRVFETQYF. This rearrangement joins TRBV5-1 to TRBJ2-5; D might be TRBD1 (5 bases). CDR1 is SGHRS and CDR2 is YFSETQ in the germline V gene. With 0 bases removed from V and 5 bases from J, the gap between germline ends came to 11 bases. The CDR3 has 14 residues.

DNA for the CDR3: TGCGCCAGCAGCTTGGAAGGAAGGGGTCCCCCCTTAGATCACTACGAGCAGTACTTC. Translating it yields CASSLEGRGPPLDHYEQYF. The rearrangement links TRBV5-1 to TRBJ2-7; D possibly corresponds to TRBD1 (5 bases). In germline, CDR1 is SGHRS, CDR2 YFSETQ. The V and J ends lost 0 bases and 3 bases respectively, with 25 bases between them. This CDR3 is built from 19 residues.

This chain joins TRBV5-4 and TRBJ2-7, with 10 bases lining up with TRBD1. Per germline, CDR1 SGHNT and CDR2 YYREEE (reference sequence). The CDR3 is made up of 15 amino acids. V dropped 0 bases and J dropped 2; count of bases not matched to a gene: 2. The CDR3 bases are TGTGCCAGCAGCTTGGACGGGACAGGGGCCTACGAGCAGTACTTC. Residues: CASSLDGTGAYEQYF.

This clone was counted a few times. The J gene is TRBJ1-2, the V gene TRBV28, with 7 bases matching TRBD1. From germline, CDR1 is MDHEN and CDR2 SYDVKM. The CDR3 has 16 amino acids. The ends lost 1 base at V and 2 bases at J; junction bases unmatched: 7. The CDR3 here is CASSLFKDRRNYGYTF. CDR3 nucleotide sequence: TGTGCCAGCAGTTTATTTAAGGACAGGCGAAACTATGGCTACACCTTC.